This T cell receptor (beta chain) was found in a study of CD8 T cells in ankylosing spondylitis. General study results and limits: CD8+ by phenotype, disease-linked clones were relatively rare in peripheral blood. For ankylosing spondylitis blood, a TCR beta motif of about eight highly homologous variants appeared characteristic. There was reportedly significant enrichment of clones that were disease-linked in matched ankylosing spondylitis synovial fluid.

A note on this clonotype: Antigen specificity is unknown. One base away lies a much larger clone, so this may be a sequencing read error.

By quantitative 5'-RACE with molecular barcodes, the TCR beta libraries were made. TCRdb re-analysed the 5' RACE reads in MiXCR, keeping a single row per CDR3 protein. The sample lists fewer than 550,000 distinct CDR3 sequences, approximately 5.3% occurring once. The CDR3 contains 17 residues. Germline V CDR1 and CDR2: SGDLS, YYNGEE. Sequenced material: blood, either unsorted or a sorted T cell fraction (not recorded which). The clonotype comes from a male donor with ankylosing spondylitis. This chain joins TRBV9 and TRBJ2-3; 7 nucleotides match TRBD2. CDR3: CASSAALRGLITDTQSF. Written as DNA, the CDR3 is TGTGCCAGCAGCGCAGCGCTTAGGGGACTAATCACAGATACGCAGTCTTTT.